This T cell receptor beta chain was found in a study of control samples from healthy donors and cancer patients. TCRdb's copy holds only in-frame clones and misses some; the assay was immunoSEQ multiplex PCR. The sample holds around 30,000 clones; around 87% are singletons and the top ten take 1.6%. The CDR3 is made up of 16 amino acids. The ends lost 2 bases at V and 6 bases at J; junction bases unmatched: 10. CDR1 and CDR2 (germline): SGHTA, FQGTGA. Sequencing was performed on PBMCs. The receptor comes from a woman in her thirties or forties with lung cancer. The chain links TRBV7-3 to TRBJ2-1; 7 bases agree with TRBD1. The CDR3 protein is CASSLGRDRKFNEQFF. The CDR3 DNA reads as TGTGCCAGCAGCTTAGGCCGGGACAGAAAATTCAATGAGCAGTTCTTC.